This is a list of T cell receptor beta chains from one sample in a study of T cells in Graves' hyperthyroidism and ophthalmopathy. TCRdb re-called the multiplex PCR reads through MiXCR, storing one row per CDR3 protein. The table has hundreds of thousands of distinct CDR3 sequences, roughly a sixth seen once; the top ten hold roughly 18%. Sequencing was performed on blood. Source of these receptors: a young woman with Graves' ophthalmopathy. The CDR3 runs from the conserved cysteine through the conserved F or W. A D gene is named only where the DNA matches it firmly. For some rows the clone size is stated as once, few or many, or as a class when expanded; others skip it.

j_call,clone_size,d_call,v_call,cdr3_nt,cdr3_aa
TRBJ2-1,NA,TRBD1,TRBV29-1,TGCAGCGTTGAAGATCCGGGACAGGAGTACAATGAGCAGTTCTTC,CSVEDPGQEYNEQFF
TRBJ2-2,NA,TRBD2,TRBV10-3,TGTGCCATCAGTGAGTCACGCGGGAGCAGCACCGGGGAGCTGTTTTTT,CAISESRGSSTGELFF
TRBJ2-5,many,TRBD2,TRBV6-1,TGTGCCAGCAGTTGGTCCGGGACTAGCGGTGGGGAGACCCAGTACTTC,CASSWSGTSGGETQYF
TRBJ1-6,NA,NA,TRBV6-2/TRBV6-3,TGTGCCAGCAGTTGGGACGGAGCACGTTCACCCCTCCACTTT,CASSWDGARSPLHF
TRBJ2-1,few,TRBD2,TRBV10-2,TGCGCCAGCAGTGGGGGTAGCGGGAGGGCCGGCAATGAGCAGTTCTTC,CASSGGSGRAGNEQFF
TRBJ2-7,many,NA,TRBV30,TGTGCCTGGACACCGGGAGTAACCTACGAGCAGTACTTC,CAWTPGVTYEQYF
TRBJ1-1,few,TRBD1,TRBV18,TGTGCCAGCTCACCAGGGGGCAGGGGGGTGAACACTGAAGCTTTCTTT,CASSPGGRGVNTEAFF
TRBJ1-1,many,NA,TRBV11-2,TGTGCCAGCAGCTTTCCGGGTGACACTGAAGCTTTCTTT,CASSFPGDTEAFF
TRBJ2-7,many,NA,TRBV30,TGTGCCTGGAGTGTAGGCGGGGTCGTCCACGAGCAGTACTTC,CAWSVGGVVHEQYF
TRBJ2-5,once,TRBD2,TRBV15,TGTGCCACCAGCAGAGAATATAGCGGGGCACAAGAGACCCAGTACTTC,CATSREYSGAQETQYF
TRBJ2-7,NA,NA,TRBV12-3/TRBV12-4,TGTGCCAGCAGTCGGTCCTACTACGAGCAGTACTTC,CASSRSYYEQYF
TRBJ1-3,NA,TRBD1,TRBV2,TGTGCCAGCAGTCCGGGACAGATGGTATCTGGAAACACCATATATTTT,CASSPGQMVSGNTIYF
TRBJ2-2,NA,NA,TRBV20-1,TGCAGTGCTAGTGACAGCGCGAACACCGGGGAGCTGTTTTTT,CSASDSANTGELFF
TRBJ1-1,many,NA,TRBV6-1,TGTGCCAGCAGTCGTGACCCAGGGGCTCTGAACACTGAAGCTTTCTTT,CASSRDPGALNTEAFF